The 11 T cell receptor beta chains presented below share a single source sample, sequenced in a study of beta chain features in type 1 diabetes. As every portion of the isolated RNA was reverse transcribed, the sequencing read expressed TCRB transcripts. Some clones are missing from TCRdb's copy, which holds only in-frame ones; the method was immunoSEQ multiplex PCR. The sample carries 280,000 or so clones, about 15% recorded once. Overall study findings and caveats: For Type 1 diabetes patients, all four CD4+ subsets carried TCRB CDR3s that were moderately but significantly shorter.

Antigen specificity for these receptors is unknown. Sequencing was carried out using naive CD4+ T cells from blood. The receptors were gathered from a man between 18 and 29 years old with type 1 diabetes.

A few counts support this clone. The CDR3 here is CASSATGWTTEAFF. Written as DNA, the CDR3 is TGTGCCAGCAGCGCGACAGGGTGGACCACTGAAGCTTTCTTT. V and J are TRBV2 and TRBJ1-1, with TRBD1 matching over 7 bases. Per germline, CDR1 SNHLY and CDR2 FYNNEI. V shed 6 bases, J shed 4 bases, and the junction held 8 bases outside the gene matches. This CDR3 is 14 amino acids long.

Written as DNA, the CDR3 is TGTGCCAGCGGTCTAGATCGGGTGAACACTGAAGCTTTCTTT. Translating gives CASGLDRVNTEAFF. This chain joins TRBV6-6 and TRBJ1-1; D call uncertain. CDR3 length: 14 residues. V lost 8 bases, J lost 0 bases, and 13 bases lay in between. The germline gives CDR1 MNHNY, CDR2 SVGAGI (reference sequence).

There are a few counts of this clone. The chain couples TRBV7-9 to TRBJ2-7, with TRBD1 as a possible D gene (5 bases). Germline V lookup: CDR1 SEHNR, CDR2 FQNEAQ (reference sequence). This CDR3 comprises 12 residues. V lost 5 bases and J lost 6, with 11 bases in between. For the CDR3, the DNA is TGTGCCAGCAGCCCACAGGAATCCGAGCAGTACTTC. Translating it yields CASSPQESEQYF.

V usage is TRBV28 and J usage is TRBJ1-3, with unresolved D. CDR3 size: 15 residues. Germline loops: CDR1 MDHEN, CDR2 SYDVKM. Deletions cut 6 bases from V and 0 bases from J, with 12 bases between. The CDR3 loop is CASRPTGNSGNTIYF. CDR3 DNA: TGTGCCAGCAGGCCCACGGGAAACTCTGGAAACACCATATATTTT.

The sample holds a few counts of this clone. This rearrangement joins TRBV28 to TRBJ2-3, with a tentative D call TRBD2 (5 bases). Germline V gene lookup returns CDR1 MDHEN and CDR2 SYDVKM. This CDR3 has 13 amino acids. Deletions cut 2 bases from V and 8 bases from J, with 11 bases between. The CDR3 coding sequence is TGTGCCAGCAGTTTAGAGGGTCGGGGTACGCAGTATTTT. Translation: CASSLEGRGTQYF.

The chain uses TRBV6-6 and TRBJ2-1; TRBD2 matches 7 bases. Trimming removed 8 bases from V and 7 bases from J; junction bases left unmatched: 8. The CDR3 runs to 13 residues. Germline V gene sequence: CDR1 MNHNY, CDR2 SVGAGI (reference sequence). The CDR3 sequence is CASSSAGLNEQFF. The CDR3 nucleotides read TGTGCCAGCTCGTCAGCGGGACTTAATGAGCAGTTCTTC.

This clone was detected only a few times. The rearrangement joins TRBV9 to TRBJ2-1; TRBD2 might be the D (6 bases). This CDR3 is 14 amino acids long. CDR1 is SGDLS and CDR2 is YYNGEE in the germline V gene. V gave up 5 bases and J gave up 2 bases, with 11 bases separating them. CDR3 sequence reads: CASREGLTYNEQFF. The CDR3 DNA is TGTGCCAGCAGGGAGGGGTTAACCTACAATGAGCAGTTCTTC.

This chain joins TRBV10-3 and TRBJ1-5; D is unclear. Germline CDR1 is ENHRY and CDR2 is SYGVKD. The CDR3 has 16 amino acids. Trimming pared 0 bases from V and 2 bases from J, leaving 11 bases between. The CDR3 DNA sequence: TGTGCCATCAGTGAGTCGAGGGTTACGGGCAATCAGCCCCAGCATTTT. Translated: CAISESRVTGNQPQHF.

This clone has only a few counts. This chain joins TRBV6-6 and TRBJ1-2; the D is unclear. The V end lost 0 bases, the J end lost 7 bases, and 9 bases lay between the germline ends. CDR1 and CDR2 from the germline V gene are MNHNY and SVGAGI (reference sequence). CDR3 size: 13 residues. The CDR3, as DNA: TGTGCCAGCAGTTACTCTGCGGGGAGTGGCTACACCTTC. Encoded protein: CASSYSAGSGYTF.

This clone was recorded a few times. V gene TRBV5-1 combines with J gene TRBJ2-7; D ambiguous. The CDR3 is 14 amino acids. In germline, CDR1 is SGHRS, CDR2 YFSETQ. Trimming pared 0 bases from V and 0 bases from J, leaving 7 bases between. CDR3 sequence: CASSLDSYSYEQYF. The CDR3 nucleotides read TGCGCCAGCAGCTTGGACAGTTACTCCTACGAGCAGTACTTC.

This chain connects TRBV7-2 to TRBJ2-2; TRBD2 aligns across 10 bases. Germline lookup yields CDR1 SGHTA and CDR2 FQGNSA. The CDR3 extends over 15 amino acids. V dropped 2 bases and J dropped 7; count of bases not matched to a gene: 4. CDR3 loop: CASSLTAGGVGELFF. The CDR3 DNA reads TGTGCCAGCAGCTTAACAGCGGGGGGGGTCGGGGAGCTGTTTTTT.